The 32 T cell receptor beta chains given below trace back to one sample, sequenced in a study of cytomegalovirus exposure and HLA in healthy donors. Primers included in the PCR were 60 Vbeta and 13 Jbeta primers. Measured with immunoSEQ multiplex PCR; TCRdb has only the in-frame clones, and not every one. The table lists roughly 110,000 clones, about two thirds of them singletons. Sequencing was performed on PBMCs. These receptors were obtained from a female donor in good health and CMV-seronegative.

The chain recombines TRBV5-1 with TRBJ1-2; TRBD1 is a possible D gene (6 bases). The CDR3 consists of 16 residues. The V gene lost 3 bases and the J gene lost 4 bases, with 19 bases spanning the gap. Germline V gene data show CDR1 as SGHRS and CDR2 as YFSETQ. The CDR3 is CASSSSLPQGGYGYTF. In nucleotides, the CDR3 is TGCGCCAGCAGCTCCTCGCTACCACAGGGCGGCTATGGCTACACCTTC.

This chain joins TRBV19 and TRBJ1-1; 9 nucleotides match TRBD1. The V gene end was trimmed by 0 bases and the J gene end by 11 bases; junction bases not matched to a gene: 7. Germline CDR1 LNHDA, CDR2 SQIVND (reference sequence). The CDR3 totals 14 residues. The CDR3 DNA follows: TGTGCCAGTAGTATAGATGGGACAGGGCTGTTGGCTTTCTTT. Translation: CASSIDGTGLLAFF.

V gene TRBV27 combines with J gene TRBJ1-1; D ambiguous. This CDR3 comprises 13 residues. V lost 2 bases and J 3 bases, leaving 7 bases between the germline ends. Germline CDR1 MNHEY, CDR2 SMNVEV (reference sequence). The CDR3 nucleotides are TGTGCCAGCAGTTTAACAACAGACACTGAAGCTTTCTTT. It is translated as CASSLTTDTEAFF.

There are a few counts of this clone. The V call is TRBV9, the J call TRBJ2-5; 7 positions match TRBD1. This CDR3 has 15 amino acids. V shed 4 bases and J 1 base; nucleotides not matched to a gene: 7. In germline, CDR1 is SGDLS, CDR2 YYNGEE. This CDR3 is CASSFSRDSQETQYF. The CDR3 DNA follows: TGTGCCAGCAGCTTCAGCCGGGACAGCCAAGAGACCCAGTACTTC.

This chain links TRBV11-2 with TRBJ2-7, with a possible D match to TRBD2 (7 bases). Trimming pared 5 bases from V and 6 bases from J, leaving 17 bases between. This CDR3 is built from 14 residues. Germline assignment: CDR1 SGHAT and CDR2 FQNNGV. CDR3 sequence: CASSIRGARGEQYF. DNA of the CDR3: TGTGCCAGCAGCATCCGGGGGGCCCGCGGCGAGCAGTACTTC.

The chain has TRBV27 and TRBJ2-7; a possible D gene is TRBD2 (6 bases). With 6 bases removed from V and 2 bases from J, the gap between germline ends came to 17 bases. The CDR3 consists of 15 residues. Germline V gene data show CDR1 as MNHEY and CDR2 as SMNVEV (reference sequence). This chain's CDR3 is CASSAGTFFPYEQYF. CDR3 nucleotide sequence: TGTGCCAGCAGCGCCGGGACTTTTTTTCCCTACGAGCAGTACTTC.

The chain is built from TRBV6-6 and TRBJ2-3; D possibly corresponds to TRBD2 (6 bases). The germline V gene has CDR1 MNHNY and CDR2 SVGAGI (reference sequence). This CDR3 region has 14 residues. V dropped 6 bases and J dropped 0 bases, with 10 bases sitting between them. As DNA, the CDR3 is TGTGCCAGCAGCCCGGGACTGAGCACAGATACGCAGTATTTT. Its protein product is CASSPGLSTDTQYF.

The chain recombines TRBV13 with TRBJ2-7; TRBD2 might be the D (6 bases). Trimming pared 5 bases from V and 2 bases from J, leaving 10 bases between. The germline V gene has CDR1 PRHDT and CDR2 FYEKMQ (reference sequence). The CDR3 covers 13 residues. The CDR3 loop reads CASSLTRTYEQYF. CDR3 DNA sequence: TGTGCCAGCAGCCTGACTAGAACCTACGAGCAGTACTTC.

The chain employs TRBV6-6 and TRBJ1-5; 7 bases align to TRBD1. Germline CDR1 and CDR2: MNHNY and SVGAGI (reference sequence). Trimming removed 8 bases from V and 6 bases from J; junction bases left unmatched: 7. The CDR3 totals 13 residues. CDR3 residues: CASCDREVQPQHF. The CDR3 nucleotides read TGTGCCAGCTGCGACAGGGAGGTTCAGCCCCAGCATTTT.

Only one count was recorded for this clone. The J gene is TRBJ1-2, the V gene TRBV19; 7 positions agree with TRBD1. Germline V gene data show CDR1 as LNHDA and CDR2 as SQIVND (reference sequence). The junction had 3 bases not matched to a gene; V was cut back by 2 bases and J by 6 bases. CDR3 length equals 13 residues. CDR3 DNA: TGTGCCAGTAGTATAACCGGGACAGATGGCTACACCTTC. Translation: CASSITGTDGYTF.

The chain links TRBV10-3 to TRBJ2-7, with TRBD2 matching 11 bases. The CDR3 consists of 19 residues. J lost 5 bases, V lost 0 bases, and 15 bases had no gene match. CDR1 ENHRY and CDR2 SYGVKD come from the germline V gene. The CDR3 DNA follows: TGTGCCATCAGTGAGTCGACTCTAGCGGGAGGCCCGTCCTGGAACGAGCAGTACTTC. Translated, it gives CAISESTLAGGPSWNEQYF.

The V and J genes are TRBV29-1 and TRBJ2-1; 11 bases line up with TRBD2. This CDR3 has 15 residues. Germline V gene data show CDR1 as SQVTM and CDR2 as ANQGSEA. The J segment lost 9 bases and the V segment lost 4 bases, leaving 11 bases of the junction unmatched. The CDR3 here is CSVGGKLAGDGEQFF. DNA of the CDR3: TGCAGCGTTGGGGGAAAACTAGCGGGGGACGGTGAGCAGTTCTTC.

The chain carries TRBV5-3 and TRBJ1-1; 7 bases map to TRBD1. TRBV5-3 is reported as an ORF; its role is uncertain. This CDR3 comprises 14 residues. The ends lost 4 bases at V and 0 bases at J; junction bases unmatched: 3. In DNA, the CDR3 is TGTGCCAGAAGCGCCGGGACAGTGAACACTGAAGCTTTCTTT. As protein: CARSAGTVNTEAFF.

This rearrangement joins TRBV6-1 to TRBJ1-1, with D uncertain. The CDR3 is 14 amino acids. V was pared by 2 bases and J by 1 base, with 8 bases between. Looked up from germline, CDR1 is MNHNS and CDR2 is SASEGT. CDR3 protein: CASSELRTNTEAFF. DNA of the CDR3: TGTGCCAGCAGTGAACTGCGTACGAACACTGAAGCTTTCTTT.

This clone has a single count. The genes are TRBV5-1 and TRBJ1-3; D not resolved. CDR1 and CDR2 (germline): SGHRS, YFSETQ. The CDR3 runs to 16 residues. Trimming took 4 bases from V and 0 from J, leaving 14 bases between them. The CDR3 is CASSAGAANSGNTIYF. The CDR3 coding sequence is TGCGCCAGCAGCGCCGGCGCGGCAAACTCTGGAAACACCATATATTTT.

Regarding this clone: The identical CDR3 is also encoded by other nucleotide sequences in the sample. The gene calls are TRBV11-3 and TRBJ1-1, with D unresolved. This CDR3 comprises 13 residues. Germline assignment: CDR1 SGHNT and CDR2 YENEEA. Between the trimmed V and J ends, which lost 1 base and 1 base, there was a span of 4 bases. The CDR3 nucleotides are TGTGCCAGCAGCTTAGGAGGGAACACTGAAGCTTTCTTT. It encodes CASSLGGNTEAFF.

This sequence joins TRBV11-2 and TRBJ1-2; D is ambiguous. The CDR3 loop spans 13 amino acids. V gave up 4 bases and J gave up 5 bases, with 11 bases separating them. Germline values: CDR1 SGHAT, CDR2 FQNNGV. CDR3 sequence: CASSSAAIYGYTF. The DNA of the CDR3 is TGTGCCAGCAGCTCCGCGGCCATTTATGGCTACACCTTC.

The chain is built from TRBV7-8 and TRBJ2-7; TRBD2 agrees at 13 bases. Germline V gene lookup returns CDR1 SGHVS and CDR2 FQNEAQ. The CDR3 spans 18 residues. J lost 2 bases, V lost 5 bases, and 12 bases had no gene match. The CDR3 loop is CASSPGTSGAEYTYEQYF. In nucleotides, the CDR3 is TGTGCCAGCAGCCCAGGGACTAGCGGGGCCGAATACACCTACGAGCAGTACTTC. Complete variable domain (other parts from reference TRBV7-8 and TRBJ2-7): GAGVSQSPRYKVAKRGQDVALRCDPISGHVSLFWYQQALGQGPEFLTYFQNEAQLDKSGLPSDRFFAERPEGSVSTLKIQRTQQEDSAVYLCASSPGTSGAEYTYEQYFGPGTRLTVT.

The chain combines TRBV5-5 with TRBJ2-1; 10 bases are a match to TRBD2. Per germline, CDR1 SGHKS and CDR2 YYEKEE (reference sequence). The ends lost 4 bases at V and 7 bases at J; junction bases unmatched: 11. The CDR3 consists of 16 residues. CDR3 loop: CASSRPGLAEGNEQFF. The CDR3 bases are TGTGCCAGCAGCCGTCCCGGACTAGCGGAGGGGAATGAGCAGTTCTTC.

The chain employs TRBV28 and TRBJ1-5; D gene ambiguous. This CDR3 has 15 amino acids. The germline V gene has CDR1 MDHEN and CDR2 SYDVKM. The V and J ends lost 1 base and 4 bases respectively, with 11 bases between them. In nucleotides, the CDR3 is TGTGCCAGCAGTTTATTCCGGGGAGGTAATCAGCCCCAGCATTTT. The encoded protein is CASSLFRGGNQPQHF.

The chain combines TRBV7-2 with TRBJ1-1; no definite D call. The ends were cut back, 6 bases at V and 11 bases at J, with 10 bases in the middle. This CDR3 is built from 10 residues. Germline assignment: CDR1 SGHTA and CDR2 FQGNSA. The chain's CDR3 is CASSRGEAFF. CDR3 in DNA: TGTGCCAGCAGTCGTGGGGAGGCTTTCTTT.

The chain has TRBV27 and TRBJ2-1; maybe TRBD2 (6 bases). This CDR3 is built from 15 residues. V lost 6 bases and J lost 3, with 15 bases in between. Germline CDR1 is MNHEY and CDR2 is SMNVEV (reference sequence). CDR3 nucleotides: TGTGCCAGCAGCCCGAGGGCGGGGTACTACAATGAGCAGTTCTTC. It encodes CASSPRAGYYNEQFF.

This clone was detected only a few times. V gene TRBV4-1 combines with J gene TRBJ2-2; 11 bases agree with TRBD1. V lost 4 bases, J lost 4 bases, and 11 bases stayed unmatched. The germline V gene encodes CDR1 MGHRA and CDR2 YSYEKL. This CDR3 contains 18 residues. The CDR3 reads CASSLGQRGQGVTGELFF. The CDR3 DNA reads TGCGCCAGCAGCCTTGGACAGAGGGGACAGGGGGTCACCGGGGAGCTGTTTTTT.

In its sample, this clone was seen once. The V gene is TRBV7-9, the J gene TRBJ2-1; 8 nucleotides line up with TRBD2. There are 16 residues in the CDR3. Germline CDR1 and CDR2: SEHNR and FQNEAQ (reference sequence). V dropped 0 bases and J dropped 4; count of bases not matched to a gene: 5. DNA of the CDR3: TGTGCCAGCAGCTTAGCTACTAGCGGACTGTACAATGAGCAGTTCTTC. It codes for CASSLATSGLYNEQFF.

This rearrangement joins TRBV18 to TRBJ2-7; TRBD2 is a possible D gene (5 bases). This CDR3 has 13 amino acids. The V gene's germline CDR1 is KGHSH and CDR2 LQKENI. The V end lost 6 bases, the J end lost 3 bases, and 12 bases lay between the germline ends. The CDR3 reads CASSSFGNYEQYF. The CDR3 DNA sequence: TGTGCCAGCTCGTCATTCGGGAACTACGAGCAGTACTTC.

The rearrangement joins TRBV15 to TRBJ2-3, with TRBD2 as a possible D gene (6 bases). The length of the CDR3 is 15 residues. Germline CDR1 is LNHNV and CDR2 is YYDKDF (reference sequence). Trimming left V 1 base short and J 1 base short, with 9 bases between. CDR3 residues: CATSRAWGGTDTQYF. Here the CDR3 DNA reads TGTGCCACCAGCAGAGCTTGGGGGGGCACAGATACGCAGTATTTT.

The chain combines TRBV6-4 with TRBJ2-1; 8 bases are a match to TRBD2. The J segment lost 0 bases and the V segment lost 3 bases, leaving 13 bases of the junction unmatched. Germline-derived CDR1 and CDR2 are MRHNA and SNTAGT. This CDR3 region has 19 residues. CDR3 coding DNA: TGTGCCAGCAGTGATAAGTGGGCTCTAGCGGGTCCCTCCTACAATGAGCAGTTCTTC. Residues: CASSDKWALAGPSYNEQFF.

This chain joins TRBV29-1 and TRBJ2-5; 9 positions match TRBD2. J gave up 4 bases and V 3 bases, and 9 bases lay outside the gene matches. CDR3 length: 15 amino acids. The germline V gene encodes CDR1 SQVTM and CDR2 ANQGSEA. CDR3 sequence: CSVERAGGIGETQYF. The CDR3 region has the DNA TGCAGCGTTGAGAGGGCGGGAGGGATAGGAGAGACCCAGTACTTC.

The V gene is TRBV7-9, the J gene TRBJ1-2, with 8 bases aligning to TRBD1. Germline V gene sequence: CDR1 SEHNR, CDR2 FQNEAQ (reference sequence). V lost 5 bases and J lost 9; bases outside the gene matches: 17. The CDR3 spans 16 residues. CDR3 sequence (DNA): TGTGCCAGCAGCCTCTCAGGCATGGGACAGGACGTGAGCTACACCTTC. Translating gives CASSLSGMGQDVSYTF.

The V call is TRBV2, the J call TRBJ2-2, with a possible D match to TRBD1 (6 bases). CDR3 length equals 14 residues. Trimming removed 1 base at V and 8 bases at J, with 11 bases between. Germline V gene sequence: CDR1 SNHLY, CDR2 FYNNEI. CDR3 nucleotides: TGTGCCAGCAGTGAAGGGCAGGGGTTTGGGGAGCTGTTTTTT. It codes for CASSEGQGFGELFF. Full variable domain (missing parts from reference TRBV2 and TRBJ2-2): EPEVTQTPSHQVTQMGQEVILRCVPISNHLYFYWYRQILGQKVEFLVSFYNNEISEKSEIFDDQFSVERPDGSNFTLKIRSTKLEDSAMYFCASSEGQGFGELFFGEGSRLTVL.

The chain recombines TRBV7-8 with TRBJ1-1; D perhaps matches TRBD1 (6 bases). Germline V gene lookup returns CDR1 SGHVS and CDR2 FQNEAQ. The CDR3 has 16 amino acids. V was trimmed by 5 bases and J by 0 bases, leaving 16 bases between them. The CDR3 is CASSPHTGHVNTEAFF. The CDR3 DNA sequence: TGTGCCAGCAGCCCACATACGGGACATGTGAACACTGAAGCTTTCTTT.

This clone has only one observation. The rearrangement joins TRBV19 to TRBJ1-2, with D possibly matching TRBD1 (5 bases). The V end lost 10 bases, the J end lost 3 bases, and 18 bases lay between the germline ends. This CDR3 comprises 14 residues. In germline, CDR1 is LNHDA, CDR2 SQIVND (reference sequence). CDR3 residues: CATARGGRYYGYTF. The CDR3 DNA reads as TGTGCCACCGCCCGGGGGGGACGGTACTATGGCTACACCTTC.